The present T cell receptor beta chain was sequenced within a study of technical replicates of blood from a few donors. This table comes from immunoSEQ multiplex PCR, and its TCRdb copy is limited to in-frame clones, with some not included. The sample holds roughly 56,000 clones; around 87% are singletons and the top ten take about 5.2%. V shed 6 bases, J shed 5 bases, and the junction held 13 bases outside the gene matches. CDR1 is SGHTA, CDR2 FQGNSA, per germline. The CDR3 spans 16 residues. Sequencing was performed on PBMCs. The chain links TRBV7-2 to TRBJ1-1, with 9 bases lining up with TRBD1. This TCR was sampled from a human donor in good health. Some clones in this sample may be carry-over from other donors' samples. The CDR3 loop is CASRALGTGLGTEAFF. DNA of the CDR3: TGTGCCAGCAGGGCTCTAGGGACAGGGCTTGGGACTGAAGCTTTCTTT.